Detailed here is one TCR beta chain. V was clipped by 2 bases and J by 0 bases, with 11 bases between them. The CDR3 is made up of 16 amino acids. CDR1 is MNHNY, CDR2 SVGAGI, per germline (reference sequence). The data were taken from a study of blood T cell repertoires in COVID-19. Turning to the study itself: There were acute and convalescent COVID-19 samples, and they came from the United States, Italy and Spain. T cells, B-cell-depleted T cells, or PBMCs supplied cDNA or gDNA.

In the source study's methods: For nucleated cells, counts were estimated from reference gene primer amplification. The assay was immunoSEQ multiplex PCR, and TCRdb's table has in-frame clones only and misses some. Clonal size and the V and J genes are those of that table, whereas D and trimming came from the DNA. Here the sample spans roughly 150,000 clones, 83% being singletons. Sequencing was done on a sample of peripheral blood. The clonotype was recovered from a woman aged 70-85 years who had recovered from COVID-19. The chain uses TRBV6-6 and TRBJ1-5; D gene uncertain. In DNA, the CDR3 is TGTGCCAGCAGTTACGGTGGCGGCAATAGCAATCAGCCCCAGCATTTT. Amino acids: CASSYGGGNSNQPQHF.